This entry lists 32 T cell receptor beta chains sequenced from one sample in a study of T cells after posttransplantation cyclophosphamide. TCRdb keeps only in-frame clones here, not all; method: immunoSEQ multiplex PCR. The sample has 45,000 to 65,000 clones; 85% to 95% are singletons. Sequenced input: PBMCs. All receptors come from a woman aged 25 to 39 in good health and a related stem cell transplant donor.

This rearrangement joins TRBV27 to TRBJ1-2; 10 nucleotides match TRBD1. The germline CDR1 and CDR2 sequences are MNHEY and SMNVEV (reference sequence). CDR3 length equals 14 residues. The ends lost 7 bases at V and 8 bases at J; junction bases unmatched: 10. DNA for the CDR3: TGTGCCAGCAACCGACAGGGGGCGTTTGAAGGCTACACCTTC. Translating it yields CASNRQGAFEGYTF.

The rearrangement uses TRBV18 and TRBJ1-1; D is unclear. This CDR3 has 13 residues. Germline assignment: CDR1 KGHSH and CDR2 LQKENI. V dropped 3 bases and J dropped 2 bases, with 7 bases sitting between them. The CDR3 reads CASSPRQNTEAFF. In DNA, the CDR3 is TGTGCCAGCTCACCTAGACAAAACACTGAAGCTTTCTTT.

This clone occurred a few times. The chain is built from TRBV7-9 and TRBJ1-1; D possibly corresponds to TRBD1 (5 bases). V dropped 6 bases and J dropped 11 bases, with 16 bases sitting between them. There are 12 residues in the CDR3. Germline CDR1 is SEHNR and CDR2 is FQNEAQ (reference sequence). CDR3 in DNA: TGTGCCAGCAGGGGTCAGGGTTCGGAGGCTTTCTTT. Its protein product is CASRGQGSEAFF.

The gene calls are TRBV5-1 and TRBJ2-2, with no clear D. The CDR3 consists of 14 residues. Trimming pared 6 bases from V and 0 bases from J, leaving 9 bases between. In germline, CDR1 is SGHRS, CDR2 YFSETQ. This chain's CDR3 is CASKASSNTGELFF. CDR3 sequence (DNA): TGCGCCAGCAAAGCCTCGTCGAACACCGGGGAGCTGTTTTTT.

The chain carries TRBV11-2 and TRBJ2-5, with a tentative D call TRBD2 (7 bases). This CDR3 region has 16 residues. The germline V gene has CDR1 SGHAT and CDR2 FQNNGV. Trimming took off 6 bases at V and 5 bases at J, with 22 bases between the two ends. Here the CDR3 reads CASRRPGRGAGETQYF. Here the CDR3 DNA reads TGTGCCAGCAGACGTCCGGGACGGGGGGCCGGGGAGACCCAGTACTTC.

This chain uses TRBV9 with TRBJ2-1, with 14 positions matching TRBD2. Germline CDR1 reads SGDLS; CDR2 reads YYNGEE. The CDR3 has 17 amino acids. J was trimmed by 7 bases and V by 3 bases; bases with no gene match: 9. The CDR3 is CASSGTSGGPRWNEQFF. Written as DNA, the CDR3 is TGTGCCAGCAGCGGGACTAGCGGGGGGCCAAGATGGAATGAGCAGTTCTTC.

The chain is built from TRBV19 and TRBJ1-5; D remains unclear. V was shortened by 2 bases and J by 2 bases, with 10 bases between the two germline ends. Germline-derived CDR1 and CDR2 are LNHDA and SQIVND (reference sequence). CDR3 length equals 15 residues. In DNA, the CDR3 is TGTGCCAGTAGTATACGGGGATTCGGCAATCAGCCCCAGCATTTT. It is translated as CASSIRGFGNQPQHF. Full variable domain (rest looked up from reference TRBV19 and TRBJ1-5): DGGITQSPKYLFRKEGQNVTLSCEQNLNHDAMYWYRQDPGQGLRLIYYSQIVNDFQKGDIAEGYSVSREKKESFPLTVTSAQKNPTAFYLCASSIRGFGNQPQHFGDGTRLSIL.

The V and J genes are TRBV6-5 and TRBJ2-2, with no clear D. Looked up from germline, CDR1 is MNHEY and CDR2 is SVGAGI. Trimming stripped 0 bases from V and 6 bases from J, with 8 bases between. The CDR3 contains 14 residues. In DNA form, the CDR3 reads TGTGCCAGCAGTTACTCGAGGTCAGCCGGGGAGCTGTTTTTT. Residues: CASSYSRSAGELFF.

The chain is built from TRBV7-2 and TRBJ2-7; D is perhaps TRBD2 (5 bases). Trimming pared 4 bases from V and 0 bases from J, leaving 7 bases between. The CDR3 extends over 13 amino acids. The V gene's germline CDR1 is SGHTA and CDR2 FQGNSA. This CDR3 is CASSWAGSYEQYF. CDR3 DNA: TGTGCCAGCAGCTGGGCGGGCTCCTACGAGCAGTACTTC.

V gene TRBV19 combines with J gene TRBJ1-1; 7 nucleotides align to TRBD1. The CDR3 spans 15 residues. From germline, CDR1 is LNHDA and CDR2 SQIVND (reference sequence). The V segment lost 4 bases and the J segment 1 base; nucleotides outside the gene matches: 6. The CDR3 loop is CASSTRQGANTEAFF. DNA of the CDR3: TGTGCCAGTAGTACCAGACAGGGCGCGAACACTGAAGCTTTCTTT.

This rearrangement joins TRBV10-3 to TRBJ1-2; 7 bases match TRBD1. Germline-derived CDR1 and CDR2 are ENHRY and SYGVKD. Losses at the gene ends were 0 bases for V and 7 bases for J; bases not matched to a gene: 17. CDR3 length equals 18 residues. The CDR3 here is CAISESILSADRDAGYTF. In DNA form, the CDR3 reads TGTGCCATCAGTGAGTCGATTCTCTCGGCCGACAGGGACGCTGGCTACACCTTC.

The chain carries TRBV4-3 and TRBJ1-5, with D unresolved. CDR1 is LGHNA and CDR2 is YSLEER in the germline V gene. V lost 0 bases, J lost 5 bases, and 11 bases lay in between. The CDR3 has 15 residues. The CDR3 loop is CASSQDAGKDQPQHF. In nucleotides, the CDR3 is TGCGCCAGCAGCCAAGATGCGGGTAAAGATCAGCCCCAGCATTTT.

The chain couples TRBV5-1 to TRBJ2-2; 7 nucleotides line up with TRBD1. The CDR3 length is 14 residues. Germline CDR1 SGHRS, CDR2 YFSETQ. Unmatched junction bases numbered 4, after V lost 4 bases and J lost 4 bases. CDR3 in DNA: TGCGCCAGCAGCCGAGGACAGGCCACCGGGGAGCTGTTTTTT. This translates into CASSRGQATGELFF.

V usage is TRBV28 and J usage is TRBJ2-1, with 8 bases identical to TRBD1. The germline gives CDR1 MDHEN, CDR2 SYDVKM. The V gene end was trimmed by 2 bases and the J gene end by 9 bases; junction bases not matched to a gene: 18. The CDR3 covers 18 residues. The CDR3 reads CASSLGGRGLVKGGEQFF. The DNA for the CDR3 is TGTGCCAGCAGTTTAGGGGGCAGGGGGCTAGTTAAAGGTGGTGAGCAGTTCTTC.

The chain combines TRBV7-2 with TRBJ1-4; maybe TRBD1 (6 bases). From germline, CDR1 is SGHTA and CDR2 FQGNSA. This CDR3 has 15 residues. The germline V and J ends were trimmed by 5 bases and 6 bases, with 16 bases remaining between them. The chain's CDR3 is CASSASGTRYEKLFF. In DNA, the CDR3 is TGTGCCAGCAGCGCCTCCGGGACAAGATATGAAAAACTGTTTTTT. Full variable domain (rest looked up from reference TRBV7-2 and TRBJ1-4): GAGVSQSPSNKVTEKGKDVELRCDPISGHTALYWYRQSLGQGLEFLIYFQGNSAPDKSGLPSDRFSAERTGGSVSTLTIQRTQQEDSAVYLCASSASGTRYEKLFFGSGTQLSVL.

The chain couples TRBV29-1 to TRBJ1-4, with a weak D call TRBD1 (6 bases). In germline, CDR1 is SQVTM, CDR2 ANQGSEA. CDR3 size: 11 residues. V gave up 3 bases and J gave up 11 bases, with 10 bases separating them. CDR3 protein: CSVEGGGKLFF. The DNA of the CDR3 is TGCAGCGTTGAGGGAGGGGGGAAACTGTTTTTT.

The chain links TRBV11-3 to TRBJ2-3, with D maybe TRBD1 (6 bases). Germline assignment: CDR1 SGHNT and CDR2 YENEEA. V was shortened by 5 bases and J by 1 base, with 10 bases between the two germline ends. CDR3 length: 14 residues. CDR3 region: CASSPGAGTDTQYF. CDR3 nucleotides: TGTGCCAGCAGCCCAGGGGCGGGCACAGATACGCAGTATTTT.

The chain links TRBV29-1 to TRBJ1-2; D call uncertain. CDR1 and CDR2 from the germline V gene are SQVTM and ANQGSEA. The CDR3 consists of 15 residues. Trimming pared 2 bases from V and 4 bases from J, leaving 17 bases between. This CDR3 reads CSVEPLPQVGYGYTF. In DNA, the CDR3 is TGCAGCGTTGAACCCTTGCCCCAGGTGGGCTATGGCTACACCTTC.

The chain couples TRBV4-1 to TRBJ1-6; 7 nucleotides agree with TRBD1. The CDR3 spans 16 residues. Germline CDR1 is MGHRA and CDR2 is YSYEKL. J lost 6 bases, V lost 1 base, and 6 bases had no gene match. The CDR3: CASSQGTGGINSPLHF. Here the CDR3 DNA reads TGCGCCAGCAGCCAAGGGACAGGCGGAATTAATTCACCCCTCCACTTT.

The rearrangement joins TRBV7-3 to TRBJ2-2; tentatively, D is TRBD2 (6 bases). The germline V gene encodes CDR1 SGHTA and CDR2 FQGTGA. This CDR3 is built from 16 residues. Trimming shortened V by 5 bases and J by 0 bases, and 13 bases separated the two germline ends. The DNA of the CDR3 is TGTGCCAGCAGCAGAGTCCCGGGGGCGAACACCGGGGAGCTGTTTTTT. Translation gives CASSRVPGANTGELFF.

This chain connects TRBV19 to TRBJ1-4; unclear D gene. Trimming stripped 1 base from V and 8 bases from J, with 11 bases between. The CDR3 spans 14 residues. Germline assignment: CDR1 LNHDA and CDR2 SQIVND (reference sequence). The CDR3 coding sequence is TGTGCCAGTAGTATAGGTCAGGCTCAGGAAAAACTGTTTTTT. Residues: CASSIGQAQEKLFF.

This chain connects TRBV5-1 to TRBJ2-5; 14 positions match TRBD2. Per the germline V gene, CDR1 is SGHRS and CDR2 is YFSETQ. This CDR3 spans 15 amino acids. Unmatched junction bases numbered 5, after V lost 5 bases and J lost 5 bases. The CDR3 sequence: CASREGLAGDETQYF. The CDR3 DNA sequence: TGCGCCAGCAGGGAGGGACTAGCGGGGGACGAGACCCAGTACTTC.

The CDR3 bases are TGTGCCAGCAGCTATAGCGCAAATACCGGGGAGCTGTTTTTT. Its protein is CASSYSANTGELFF. The J gene is TRBJ2-2, the V gene TRBV7-2; possibly TRBD2 for D (5 bases). CDR1 SGHTA and CDR2 FQGNSA come from the germline V gene. Trimming took 4 bases from V and 5 from J, leaving 11 bases between them. CDR3 size: 14 residues.

The chain carries TRBV18 and TRBJ1-5; D not resolved. Trimming took 1 base from V and 3 from J, leaving 7 bases between them. The CDR3 covers 14 residues. Germline loops: CDR1 KGHSH, CDR2 LQKENI. The CDR3 DNA follows: TGTGCCAGCTCACCACGTCAGGTCAATCAGCCCCAGCATTTT. Protein: CASSPRQVNQPQHF. The variable domain in full, with the rest retrieved from reference TRBV18 and TRBJ1-5, is NAGVMQNPRHLVRRRGQEARLRCSPMKGHSHVYWYRQLPEEGLKFMVYLQKENIIDESGMPKERFSAEFPKEGPSILRIQQVVRGDSAAYFCASSPRQVNQPQHFGDGTRLSIL.

The genes are TRBV29-1 and TRBJ2-3; no clear D gene. The CDR3 consists of 14 residues. Germline V CDR1 and CDR2: SQVTM, ANQGSEA. The V end lost 5 bases, the J end lost 4 bases, and 16 bases lay between the germline ends. DNA for the CDR3: TGCAGCGTTCGTGAGGCCCATTTCCCAGATACGCAGTATTTT. Protein: CSVREAHFPDTQYF.

V gene TRBV19 combines with J gene TRBJ2-1, with 8 bases lining up with TRBD1. CDR1 is LNHDA, CDR2 SQIVND, per germline (reference sequence). The J segment lost 0 bases and the V segment lost 5 bases, leaving 3 bases of the junction unmatched. The CDR3 runs 15 residues. For the CDR3, the DNA is TGTGCCAGTAGTGCGGACAGGGACTCCTACAATGAGCAGTTCTTC. As protein: CASSADRDSYNEQFF.

V is TRBV7-3 and J is TRBJ1-3, with D perhaps matching TRBD1 (5 bases). The CDR3 has 15 amino acids. Per the germline V gene, CDR1 is SGHTA and CDR2 is FQGTGA. V lost 5 bases and J 0 bases, leaving 11 bases between the germline ends. This CDR3 reads CASSAGQFSGNTIYF. The CDR3 coding sequence is TGTGCCAGCAGCGCTGGACAATTCTCTGGAAACACCATATATTTT.

CDR3 sequence reads: CASSPRLSGGSYEQYF. CDR3 DNA sequence: TGTGCCAGCAGCCCGCGACTGTCGGGGGGGTCCTACGAGCAGTACTTC. The rearrangement links TRBV9 to TRBJ2-7; 8 bases agree with TRBD2. CDR3 length equals 16 residues. V lost 4 bases and J lost 1; bases outside the gene matches: 10. Germline V gives CDR1 SGDLS, CDR2 YYNGEE.

V and J are TRBV29-1 and TRBJ2-7, with 7 bases fitting TRBD1. This CDR3 has 13 residues. Germline lookup yields CDR1 SQVTM and CDR2 ANQGSEA. J gave up 4 bases and V 5 bases, and 8 bases lay outside the gene matches. The CDR3 reads CSVQRGREYEQYF. CDR3 DNA sequence: TGCAGCGTTCAAAGGGGGCGCGAATACGAGCAGTACTTC.

The chain has TRBV2 and TRBJ1-1, with a weak D call TRBD1 (5 bases). From germline, CDR1 is SNHLY and CDR2 FYNNEI. The CDR3 is 13 residues long. In nucleotides, the CDR3 is TGTGTATCTTCGGGGGATTTGAACACTGAAGCTTTCTTT. Translation: CVSSGDLNTEAFF.

CDR3 DNA sequence: TGTGCCAGTAAGCAGGGACAAGATAATTCACCCCTCCACTTT. Its protein is CASKQGQDNSPLHF. V is TRBV19 and J is TRBJ1-6; D possibly corresponds to TRBD1 (6 bases). Trimming shortened V by 7 bases and J by 5 bases, and 12 bases separated the two germline ends. Germline CDR1 reads LNHDA; CDR2 reads SQIVND (reference sequence). This CDR3 is 14 amino acids long.

The chain carries TRBV7-2 and TRBJ2-5; TRBD2 agrees at 9 bases. This CDR3 region has 15 residues. CDR1 and CDR2 from the germline V gene are SGHTA and FQGNSA. V gave up 7 bases and J gave up 2 bases; unmatched junction bases: 8. CDR3 protein: CASTARSGGQETQYF. The CDR3 DNA sequence: TGTGCCAGCACCGCCCGTAGCGGGGGTCAAGAGACCCAGTACTTC.